This TCR beta chain was sequenced during a study of cytomegalovirus exposure and HLA in healthy donors. Both 60 Vbeta primers and 13 Jbeta primers went into the PCR. Profiled with immunoSEQ multiplex PCR; TCRdb holds only in-frame clones, not every one. The repertoire includes around 200,000 clones, approximately 78% of them detected once, and around 3% sits in the top ten. V lost 3 bases, J lost 1 base, and 8 bases stayed unmatched. CDR1 SNHLY and CDR2 FYNNEI come from the germline V gene. The CDR3 loop spans 17 amino acids. The rearrangement joins TRBV2 to TRBJ2-1, with TRBD1 matching over 8 bases. The sequence derives from a woman in her thirties or forties in good health and CMV-seronegative. Input material: PBMCs. CDR3 in DNA: TGTGCCAGCAGTGACAGGGGGCTTCCTTTGTCCTACAATGAGCAGTTCTTC. Its translation: CASSDRGLPLSYNEQFF.